This T cell receptor beta chain was identified in a study of blood T cell repertoires in COVID-19. Overall study: The United States, Italy and Spain supplied acute and convalescent COVID-19 samples. Nucleic acid was either cDNA or gDNA, and it came from T cells, B-cell-depleted T cells, or PBMCs.

This clone has a handful of counts. In the study's own analysis: Estimation of nucleated cell counts was performed using reference gene primer amplification. Sequencing used immunoSEQ multiplex PCR; TCRdb keeps in-frame clones, though not all of them. From that table come the V and J calls and clone size; the DNA was used to work out D and trimming. The sample lists some 360,000 clones, about 90% seen once, with over 2% in the top ten. One Seattle source followed patients from active infection through their disease course. Germline loops: CDR1 LGHDT, CDR2 YNNKEL (reference sequence). V lost 3 bases, J lost 10 bases, and 8 bases stayed unmatched. The CDR3 has 14 amino acids.

Sequencing used peripheral blood. The TCR comes from a woman in her sixties or seventies with COVID-19, enrolled during active disease. This sequence joins TRBV3-1 (or the pseudogene TRBV3-2) and TRBJ2-1, with 8 bases fitting TRBD2. The CDR3 nucleotides are TGTGCCAGCAGCCAGGCGAGAAGCGGGGGAGAGCAGTTCTTC. The encoded protein is CASSQARSGGEQFF.